This TCR beta chain was obtained from a study of blood T cells in healthy people across ages. V shed 5 bases, J shed 7 bases, and the junction held 12 bases outside the gene matches. The V gene's germline CDR1 is SQVTM and CDR2 ANQGSEA. CDR3 size: 14 residues. Alongside a J-beta primer mix, a sample-barcoded 5' primer served in a second PCR lasting roughly 6 to 11 cycles. Paired-end reads containing CDR3 totaled no fewer than 2.5 million for each sample. TCRdb analysed the 5' RACE reads with MiXCR anew, one entry per CDR3 protein. The table includes a few hundred thousand distinct CDR3 sequences, approximately 52% detected once. Healthy Caucasian individuals from Russia aged about 6 to 95 were enrolled as donors. This clonotype appeared many times.

The chain uses TRBV29-1 and TRBJ2-7, with 9 bases that match TRBD2. The sample was blood. The receptor's source is a man aged 60 to 69 in good health. CDR3 protein: CSVTMYSGGGEQYF. CDR3 sequence (DNA): TGCAGCGTTACAATGTATAGCGGGGGAGGTGAGCAGTACTTC.